This TCR beta chain appears in the sequencing data of a study of response to subunit inactivated influenza vaccine. General study findings and limits: Authors suggested that a seasonal influenza vaccination recruits few new T cells each time.

MiXCR, applied by TCRdb to the RT-PCR reads, yields one record per CDR3 protein. Altogether roughly 780,000 distinct CDR3 sequences are present, approximately 18% being singletons, with the ten largest covering about a tenth. Germline V gene data show CDR1 as MNHEY and CDR2 as SVGEGT. There are 15 residues in the CDR3. The ends lost 5 bases at V and 6 bases at J; junction bases unmatched: 12. Regarding this clonotype: Antigen unknown.

The starting material was PBMCs from blood, obtained 4 to 6 days after vaccination. The J gene is TRBJ2-7, the V gene TRBV6-2 or TRBV6-3; 8 bases map to TRBD1. The TCR sequence derives from a man in his fifties who received an inactivated influenza vaccine. CDR3 protein: CASSTRTGWGREQYF. In nucleotides, the CDR3 is TGTGCCAGCAGTACCCGGACAGGGTGGGGGCGCGAGCAGTACTTC.